One sample yielded the 21 T cell receptor beta chains listed below, sequenced in a study of T cell responses to AZD1222 COVID-19 vaccine (dated by TCRdb to the early 2020s). What this sample's time point label stands for: about 28 days (+/-7) after the second vaccine dose. The library was built by means of the immunoSEQ multiplex PCR assay. TCRdb stores this immuneACCESS table with in-frame sequences only. Part of the clones is absent; in the studies checked, under half of the shortfall reflects unresolved V genes, and no reason is known for the rest. The sample contains 100,000 to 150,000 clones, roughly 85% of them found a single time. Roughly 4% of the sample is held by the ten biggest clonotypes. The sequencing here drew on peripheral blood, taken 28 days after the second AZD1222 dose. The receptors originated from an adult who received the AZD1222 COVID-19 vaccine.

V is TRBV19 and J is TRBJ1-4; 7 positions agree with TRBD1. The V gene's germline CDR1 is LNHDA and CDR2 SQIVND (reference sequence). V lost 5 bases, J lost 4 bases, and 7 bases stayed unmatched. This CDR3 contains 15 residues. CDR3 loop: CASSPGQEVNEKLFF. Written as DNA, the CDR3 is TGTGCCAGTAGTCCTGGACAGGAAGTTAATGAAAAACTGTTTTTT.

A few counts support this clone. V usage is TRBV7-9 and J usage is TRBJ2-1; a possible D gene is TRBD1 (6 bases). CDR1 is SEHNR and CDR2 is FQNEAQ in the germline V gene (reference sequence). The V and J ends lost 5 bases and 7 bases respectively, with 15 bases between them. The CDR3 has 14 amino acids. CDR3 protein: CASSARQVGNEQFF. For the CDR3, the DNA is TGTGCCAGCAGCGCGCGACAGGTCGGGAATGAGCAGTTCTTC.

This clone was recorded a few times. V usage is TRBV6-5 and J usage is TRBJ1-5; D may be TRBD1 (5 bases). The V end was cut by 8 bases, the J end by 6 bases, with 11 bases between. The CDR3 consists of 12 residues. The germline CDR1 and CDR2 sequences are MNHEY and SVGAGI. CDR3 sequence reads: CASGGKGQPQHF. In DNA, the CDR3 is TGTGCCAGCGGGGGTAAGGGTCAGCCCCAGCATTTT.

This clone was detected only a few times. The chain employs TRBV28 and TRBJ1-2, with D uncertain. CDR3 length: 12 residues. From germline, CDR1 is MDHEN and CDR2 SYDVKM. Trimming pared 4 bases from V and 2 bases from J, leaving 5 bases between. The CDR3 spells CASSYMNYGYTF. The CDR3 nucleotides read TGTGCCAGCAGTTACATGAACTATGGCTACACCTTC.

This chain links TRBV28 with TRBJ1-6; 10 bases are a match to TRBD1. V shed 5 bases and J 10 bases; nucleotides not matched to a gene: 8. CDR1 is MDHEN, CDR2 SYDVKM, per germline. This CDR3 has 15 amino acids. The CDR3 protein is CASSAGQGQGSPLHF. DNA of the CDR3: TGTGCCAGCAGTGCGGGACAGGGGCAGGGATCACCCCTCCACTTT.

J is TRBJ1-5 and V is TRBV5-5; tentative D call: TRBD1 (5 bases). The V and J ends lost 2 bases and 1 base respectively, with 7 bases between them. The CDR3 contains 14 residues. The germline V gene has CDR1 SGHKS and CDR2 YYEKEE (reference sequence). CDR3 sequence: CASSFRDSNQPQHF. DNA for the CDR3: TGTGCCAGCAGCTTCAGGGACAGCAATCAGCCCCAGCATTTT.

The chain has TRBV5-4 and TRBJ2-5; no clear D. Trimming shortened V by 4 bases and J by 5 bases, and 9 bases separated the two germline ends. The CDR3 runs 12 residues. Germline values: CDR1 SGHNT, CDR2 YYREEE (reference sequence). The CDR3 DNA reads TGTGCCAGCAGCCTTCCTGGGGAGACCCAGTACTTC. Protein sequence: CASSLPGETQYF.

This sequence joins TRBV27 and TRBJ2-1; 7 positions match TRBD1. Trimming cost V 3 bases and J 2 bases; bases outside gene matches: 13. The germline V gene has CDR1 MNHEY and CDR2 SMNVEV (reference sequence). The CDR3 has 18 amino acids. CDR3 sequence (DNA): TGTGCCAGCAGTTTGAATGCGTGGGGACAGAATGCCTACAATGAGCAGTTCTTC. This codes for CASSLNAWGQNAYNEQFF.

This chain connects TRBV5-1 to TRBJ2-5; unclear D gene. Germline V gene data show CDR1 as SGHRS and CDR2 as YFSETQ. Trimming shortened V by 0 bases and J by 6 bases, and 12 bases separated the two germline ends. CDR3 length: 14 residues. The CDR3 loop reads CASSLEVRLQTQYF. CDR3 in DNA: TGCGCCAGCAGCTTGGAAGTCCGCCTCCAGACCCAGTACTTC.

V and J are TRBV6-5 and TRBJ1-5; 9 nucleotides line up with TRBD1. CDR1 is MNHEY, CDR2 SVGAGI, per germline. The CDR3 extends over 14 amino acids. With V trimmed by 6 bases and J by 2 bases, 2 bases remained unmatched. The CDR3 region has the DNA TGTGCCAGCAGGGGACAGGGAGGCAATCAGCCCCAGCATTTT. Protein product: CASRGQGGNQPQHF.

The V call is TRBV12-3 or TRBV12-4, the J call TRBJ2-7; TRBD2 is a possible D gene (6 bases). CDR3 length: 13 amino acids. V lost 3 bases and J 2 bases, leaving 8 bases between the germline ends. The CDR3 sequence: CASSLWGAYEQYF. The CDR3 region has the DNA TGTGCCAGCAGTTTGTGGGGGGCCTACGAGCAGTACTTC.

CDR3 protein: CASTGRAAGDTIYF. The CDR3 DNA reads as TGTGCCAGTACCGGACGGGCAGCCGGGGACACCATATATTTT. The chain combines TRBV19 with TRBJ1-3; D unresolved. The CDR3 consists of 14 residues. V was trimmed by 7 bases and J by 8 bases, leaving 18 bases between them. Germline lookup yields CDR1 LNHDA and CDR2 SQIVND (reference sequence).

This sequence joins TRBV7-8 and TRBJ2-4; maybe TRBD1 (6 bases). V was shortened by 1 base and J by 1 base, with 11 bases between the two germline ends. Germline V gene sequence: CDR1 SGHVS, CDR2 FQNEAQ. The CDR3 is 16 residues long. CDR3 residues: CASSLVPGAAKNIQYF. For the CDR3, the DNA is TGTGCCAGCAGCTTAGTCCCAGGGGCCGCCAAAAACATTCAGTACTTC.

This chain joins TRBV6-2 or TRBV6-3 and TRBJ2-5; 8 bases are a match to TRBD2. Per germline, CDR1 MNHEY and CDR2 SVGEGT. The length of the CDR3 is 17 residues. J was trimmed by 2 bases and V by 5 bases; bases with no gene match: 13. The CDR3 protein is CASSPGGSGALQETQYF. The CDR3 DNA reads as TGTGCCAGCAGTCCCGGAGGTAGCGGGGCCCTACAAGAGACCCAGTACTTC.

The CDR3 DNA is TGTGCCAGCAGCCCTGGGGTCAGAAACACCGGGGAGCTGTTTTTT. This codes for CASSPGVRNTGELFF. This sequence joins TRBV9 and TRBJ2-2; D is ambiguous. The CDR3 is made up of 15 amino acids. V was pared by 4 bases and J by 2 bases, with 12 bases between. Germline lookup yields CDR1 SGDLS and CDR2 YYNGEE.

V is TRBV7-8 and J is TRBJ1-6, with no clear D. The CDR3 totals 14 residues. The germline V and J ends were trimmed by 4 bases and 7 bases, with 11 bases remaining between them. Looked up from germline, CDR1 is SGHVS and CDR2 is FQNEAQ. CDR3 coding DNA: TGTGCCAGCAGCTCAGATACTGGAAATTCACCCCTCCACTTT. Translated: CASSSDTGNSPLHF.

The chain is built from TRBV14 and TRBJ1-5; D is possibly TRBD1 (5 bases). The CDR3 extends over 14 amino acids. Germline V lookup: CDR1 SGHDN, CDR2 FVKESK. Trimming pared 4 bases from V and 3 bases from J, leaving 10 bases between. CDR3 loop: CASSRAGPNQPQHF. The DNA of the CDR3 is TGTGCCAGCAGCCGAGCAGGGCCCAATCAGCCCCAGCATTTT. The variable domain in full, completed from reference TRBV14 and TRBJ1-5, reads EAGVTQFPSHSVIEKGQTVTLRCDPISGHDNLYWYRRVMGKEIKFLLHFVKESKQDESGMPNNRFLAERTGGTYSTLKVQPAELEDSGVYFCASSRAGPNQPQHFGDGTRLSIL.

The V call is TRBV9, the J call TRBJ1-4; 9 nucleotides match TRBD1. V was clipped by 3 bases and J by 4 bases; unmatched bases: 7. CDR1 is SGDLS, CDR2 YYNGEE, per germline. The CDR3 loop spans 16 amino acids. The CDR3: CASSALPGQGNEKLFF. In nucleotides, the CDR3 is TGTGCCAGCAGCGCCTTGCCGGGACAGGGTAATGAAAAACTGTTTTTT.

The V call is TRBV10-2, the J call TRBJ2-5; 9 nucleotides match TRBD1. J lost 3 bases, V lost 5 bases, and 16 bases had no gene match. The germline V gene encodes CDR1 WSHSY and CDR2 SAAADI. There are 18 residues in the CDR3. CDR3 amino acids: CASSSTNPGTGWEETQYF. The CDR3 coding sequence is TGCGCCAGCAGTAGCACTAACCCCGGGACAGGGTGGGAAGAGACCCAGTACTTC.

DNA for the CDR3: TGTGCCAGCAGCCAAGACGGGGGCCTCCCCCGGGGCTACACCTTC. Translating it yields CASSQDGGLPRGYTF. This sequence joins TRBV3-1 (or the pseudogene TRBV3-2) and TRBJ1-2, with a tentative D call TRBD1 (6 bases). Trimming shortened V by 0 bases and J by 8 bases, and 16 bases separated the two germline ends. CDR1 LGHDT and CDR2 YNNKEL come from the germline V gene (reference sequence). The CDR3 length is 15 residues.

The chain has TRBV6-5 and TRBJ1-1; 8 bases are shared with TRBD1. Germline values: CDR1 MNHEY, CDR2 SVGAGI. CDR3 length: 14 residues. V shed 2 bases, J shed 3 bases, and the junction held 2 bases outside the gene matches. CDR3 DNA sequence: TGTGCCAGCAGTTACCAGGGGGCTGACACTGAAGCTTTCTTT. It encodes CASSYQGADTEAFF.